This entry features one T cell receptor (beta chain) sequence. Antigen unknown. The data derive from a study of T cell responses to AZD1222 COVID-19 vaccine. Study-wide results and limits: A mostly white British donor set with more females was recruited, and clonal diversity was possibly underestimated.

Looked up from germline, CDR1 is SEHNR and CDR2 is FQNEAQ (reference sequence). This CDR3 has 14 amino acids. Losses at the gene ends were 5 bases for V and 4 bases for J; bases not matched to a gene: 7. The repertoire was sequenced with immunoSEQ multiplex PCR; TCRdb's copy has only in-frame clones and lacks some. The profile shows 150,000 or so clones, approximately 93% of them singletons. The rearrangement joins TRBV7-9 to TRBJ1-2; TRBD1 matches at 7 bases. The specimen was peripheral blood, collected on day 0 of MenACWY control vaccination. The origin of this receptor is an adult in good health. CDR3 residues: CASSKGGGSYGYTF. In DNA, the CDR3 is TGTGCCAGCAGCAAGGGAGGGGGCAGCTATGGCTACACCTTC. The variable domain in full, with the rest retrieved from reference TRBV7-9 and TRBJ1-2, is DTGVSQNPRHKITKRGQNVTFRCDPISEHNRLYWYRQTLGQGPEFLTYFQNEAQLEKSRLLSDRFSAERPKGSFSTLEIQRTEQGDSAMYLCASSKGGGSYGYTFGSGTRLTVV.